This TCR beta chain was profiled in a study of blood T cell repertoires in COVID-19. Study-wide context: Sources were T cells, B-cell-depleted T cells, or PBMCs; the material itself was cDNA or gDNA.

Participants reported their clinical history, and cohort assignment relied on those reports. Before being deemed recovered, Cohort 3 donors had two negative PCRs, clearance, or symptom resolution. Per the original methods: It was from reference gene primer amplification that nucleated cell counts were estimated. The repertoire was sequenced with immunoSEQ multiplex PCR; TCRdb's copy has only in-frame clones and lacks some. The DNA was the basis for D and trimming; V, J and clone size are from that table. The table records 180,000 or so clones, approximately 82% of them present only once. The germline V gene encodes CDR1 LGHNT and CDR2 FRNRAP. The CDR3 sequence is 14 residues long. The V gene lost 3 bases and the J gene lost 6 bases, with 11 bases spanning the gap.

The V and J genes are TRBV12-5 and TRBJ2-2; a possible D gene is TRBD1 (5 bases). The clonotype was recovered from a man between 50 and 59 years old who had recovered from COVID-19. Sequenced material: PBMCs or T cells enriched from blood (not recorded which). The CDR3 DNA reads as TGTGCTAGTGGTTTTAGCTTAGGGGCCGGGGAGCTGTTTTTT. Protein product: CASGFSLGAGELFF.